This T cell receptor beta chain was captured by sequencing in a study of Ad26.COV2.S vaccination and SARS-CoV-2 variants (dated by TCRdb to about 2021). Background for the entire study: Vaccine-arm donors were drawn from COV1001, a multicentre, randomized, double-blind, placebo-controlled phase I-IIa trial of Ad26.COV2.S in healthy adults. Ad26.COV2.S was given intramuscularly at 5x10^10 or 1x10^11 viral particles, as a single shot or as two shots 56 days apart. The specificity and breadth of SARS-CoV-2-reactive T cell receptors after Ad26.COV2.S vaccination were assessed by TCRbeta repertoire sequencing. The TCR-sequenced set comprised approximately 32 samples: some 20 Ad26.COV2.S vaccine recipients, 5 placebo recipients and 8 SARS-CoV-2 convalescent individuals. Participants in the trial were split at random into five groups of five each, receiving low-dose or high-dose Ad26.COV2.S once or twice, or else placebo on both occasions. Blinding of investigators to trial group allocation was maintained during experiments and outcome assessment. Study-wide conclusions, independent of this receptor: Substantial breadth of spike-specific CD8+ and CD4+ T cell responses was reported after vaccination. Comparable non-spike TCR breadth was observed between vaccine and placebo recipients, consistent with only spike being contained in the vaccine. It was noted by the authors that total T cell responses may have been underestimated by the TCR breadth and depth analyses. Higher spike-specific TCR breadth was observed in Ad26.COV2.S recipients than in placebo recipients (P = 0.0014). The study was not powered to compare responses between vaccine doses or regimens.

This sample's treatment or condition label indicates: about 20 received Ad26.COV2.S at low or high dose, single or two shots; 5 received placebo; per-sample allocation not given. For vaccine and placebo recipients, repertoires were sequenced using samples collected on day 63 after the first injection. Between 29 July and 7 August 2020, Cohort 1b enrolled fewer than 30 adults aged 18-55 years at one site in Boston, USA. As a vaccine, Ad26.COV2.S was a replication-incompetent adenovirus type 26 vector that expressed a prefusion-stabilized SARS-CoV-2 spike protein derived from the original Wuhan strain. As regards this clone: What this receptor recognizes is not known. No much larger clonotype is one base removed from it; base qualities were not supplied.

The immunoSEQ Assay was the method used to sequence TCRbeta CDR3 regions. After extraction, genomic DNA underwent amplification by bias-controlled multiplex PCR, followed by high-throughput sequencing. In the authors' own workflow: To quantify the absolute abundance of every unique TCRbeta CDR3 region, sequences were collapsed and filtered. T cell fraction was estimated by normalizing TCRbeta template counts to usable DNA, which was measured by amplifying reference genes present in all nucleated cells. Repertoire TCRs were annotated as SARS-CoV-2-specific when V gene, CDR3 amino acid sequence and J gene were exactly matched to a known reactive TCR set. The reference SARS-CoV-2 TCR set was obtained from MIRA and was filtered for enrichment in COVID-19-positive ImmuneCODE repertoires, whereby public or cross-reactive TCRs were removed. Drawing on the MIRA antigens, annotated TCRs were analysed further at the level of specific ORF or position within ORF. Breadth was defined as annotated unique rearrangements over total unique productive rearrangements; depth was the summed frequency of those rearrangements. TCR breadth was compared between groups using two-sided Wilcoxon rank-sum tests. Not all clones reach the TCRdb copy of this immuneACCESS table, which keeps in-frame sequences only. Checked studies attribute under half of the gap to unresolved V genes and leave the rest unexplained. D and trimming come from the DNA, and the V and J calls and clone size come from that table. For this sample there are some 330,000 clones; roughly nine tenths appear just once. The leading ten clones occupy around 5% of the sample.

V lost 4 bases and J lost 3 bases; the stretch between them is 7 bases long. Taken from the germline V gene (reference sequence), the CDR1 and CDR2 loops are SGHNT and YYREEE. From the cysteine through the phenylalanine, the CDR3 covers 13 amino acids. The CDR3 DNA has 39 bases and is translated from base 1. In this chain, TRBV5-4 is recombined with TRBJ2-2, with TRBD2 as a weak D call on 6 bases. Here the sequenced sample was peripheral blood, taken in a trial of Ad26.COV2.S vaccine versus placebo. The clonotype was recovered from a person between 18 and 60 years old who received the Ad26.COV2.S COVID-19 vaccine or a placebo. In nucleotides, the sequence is TGTGCCAGCAGCGCGGGACACACCGGGGAGCTGTTTTTT. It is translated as CASSAGHTGELFF.